These T cell receptor beta chains were read from a single sample in a study of blood T cell repertoires in COVID-19. Here immunoSEQ multiplex PCR was the method, and the copy in TCRdb shows in-frame clones only, minus some. The top ten clones hold less than 3% of a sample with about 300,000 clones, around nine tenths of them seen once. The specimen sequenced was PBMCs or T cells enriched from blood (not recorded which). The receptors here all came from a woman between 18 and 30 years old who had recovered from COVID-19. Each CDR3 is given with its conserved first and last residue. Each record gives: CDR3 DNA, CDR3 protein, CDR3 length, clone size, V gene, J gene, D gene. D genes are given only for firm matches. Rows give clone size only sometimes, using once, few, many, or a class for an expanded clone.

CDR3 DNA: TGTGCCTGGAACTGGTACAACCCGGGGAGAATCGCTGAAGCTTTCTTT
CDR3 protein: CAWNWYNPGRIAEAFF
CDR3 length: 16
clone size: .
V gene: TRBV30
J gene: TRBJ1-1
D gene: .

CDR3 DNA: TGTGCCAGCAGCCCCCCGTTCCCTGAAGCTTTCTTT
CDR3 protein: CASSPPFPEAFF
CDR3 length: 12
clone size: .
V gene: TRBV7-9
J gene: TRBJ1-1
D gene: .

CDR3 DNA: TGTGCCAGCAGCCCTTTTGGGGCAGGGAATAATTCACCCCTCCACTTT
CDR3 protein: CASSPFGAGNNSPLHF
CDR3 length: 16
clone size: .
V gene: TRBV28
J gene: TRBJ1-6
D gene: .

CDR3 DNA: TGTGCCAGCAGCTTGTTCTCCAGAACTAACTATGGCTACACCTTC
CDR3 protein: CASSLFSRTNYGYTF
CDR3 length: 15
clone size: few
V gene: TRBV5-8
J gene: TRBJ1-2
D gene: .

CDR3 DNA: TGTGCCACCAGCCGTCCGGGAGAAGGAACAGATACGCAGTATTTT
CDR3 protein: CATSRPGEGTDTQYF
CDR3 length: 15
clone size: .
V gene: TRBV15
J gene: TRBJ2-3
D gene: .

CDR3 DNA: TGTGCCAGCACGCAGGACAGGGGGCGGGGCTACACCTTC
CDR3 protein: CASTQDRGRGYTF
CDR3 length: 13
clone size: .
V gene: TRBV6-5
J gene: TRBJ1-2
D gene: TRBD1

CDR3 DNA: TGTGCCACCAGTGACGACAACTACGAGCAGTACTTC
CDR3 protein: CATSDDNYEQYF
CDR3 length: 12
clone size: .
V gene: TRBV24-1
J gene: TRBJ2-7
D gene: .

CDR3 DNA: TGTGCCAGCAGTTCCTACAGGGTCCCCGGGGATGAGCAGTTCTTC
CDR3 protein: CASSSYRVPGDEQFF
CDR3 length: 15
clone size: .
V gene: TRBV6-2/TRBV6-3
J gene: TRBJ2-1
D gene: .

CDR3 DNA: TGTGCCAGCAGCCGACACTCCTACGAGCAGTACTTC
CDR3 protein: CASSRHSYEQYF
CDR3 length: 12
clone size: .
V gene: TRBV5-6
J gene: TRBJ2-7
D gene: .

CDR3 DNA: TGTGCCAGCGCTAACGGACAGGGCAGTTTGGAAAAACTGTTTTTT
CDR3 protein: CASANGQGSLEKLFF
CDR3 length: 15
clone size: .
V gene: TRBV6-5
J gene: TRBJ1-4
D gene: TRBD1

CDR3 DNA: TGTGCCAGCAGCCCGGGACAGGGGGCAGGCTACACCTTC
CDR3 protein: CASSPGQGAGYTF
CDR3 length: 13
clone size: .
V gene: TRBV3-1/TRBV3-2
J gene: TRBJ1-2
D gene: TRBD1

CDR3 DNA: TGCGCCAGCAGCCAAGCTGCACGGGGGGGGAGCTCCTACAATGAGCAGTTCTTC
CDR3 protein: CASSQAARGGSSYNEQFF
CDR3 length: 18
clone size: .
V gene: TRBV4-1
J gene: TRBJ2-1
D gene: TRBD2

CDR3 DNA: TGTGCCATCAGTTTGGAAGGAGTCTCCTACGAGCAGTACTTC
CDR3 protein: CAISLEGVSYEQYF
CDR3 length: 14
clone size: .
V gene: TRBV10-3
J gene: TRBJ2-7
D gene: .

CDR3 DNA: TGTGCCAGCAGCTTAGAGCCGGGACAGTGGTACGAGCAGTACTTC
CDR3 protein: CASSLEPGQWYEQYF
CDR3 length: 15
clone size: many
V gene: TRBV7-2
J gene: TRBJ2-7
D gene: TRBD1

CDR3 DNA: TGTGCCAGTAGTTCGACAGGGACAAGCAATCAGCCCCAGCATTTT
CDR3 protein: CASSSTGTSNQPQHF
CDR3 length: 15
clone size: .
V gene: TRBV19
J gene: TRBJ1-5
D gene: TRBD1

CDR3 DNA: TGTGCCAGCAGCGTAGCTGACAATGAGCAGTTCTTC
CDR3 protein: CASSVADNEQFF
CDR3 length: 12
clone size: once
V gene: TRBV9
J gene: TRBJ2-1
D gene: .